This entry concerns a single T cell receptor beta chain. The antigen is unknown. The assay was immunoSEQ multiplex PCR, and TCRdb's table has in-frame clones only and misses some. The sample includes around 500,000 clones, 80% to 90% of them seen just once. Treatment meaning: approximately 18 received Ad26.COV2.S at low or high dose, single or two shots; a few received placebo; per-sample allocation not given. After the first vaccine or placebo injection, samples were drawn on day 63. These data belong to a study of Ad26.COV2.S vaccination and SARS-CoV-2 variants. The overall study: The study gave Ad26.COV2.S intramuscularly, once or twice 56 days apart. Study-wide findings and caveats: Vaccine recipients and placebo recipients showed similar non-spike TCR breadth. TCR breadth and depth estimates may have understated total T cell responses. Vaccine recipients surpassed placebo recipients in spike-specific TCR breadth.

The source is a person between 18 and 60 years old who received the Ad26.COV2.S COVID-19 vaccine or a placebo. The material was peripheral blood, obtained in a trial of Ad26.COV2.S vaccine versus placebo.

In DNA, the CDR3 is TGTGCCAGCAGCCAAGAAAGGGGGCAGGGATCCTCACCCCTCCACTTT. This codes for CASSQERGQGSSPLHF. The chain recombines TRBV3-1 (or the pseudogene TRBV3-2) with TRBJ1-6, with TRBD1 matching 7 bases. The CDR3 runs 16 residues. J was trimmed by 10 bases and V by 0 bases; bases with no gene match: 9. Germline V CDR1 and CDR2: LGHDT, YNNKEL (reference sequence).